This TCR beta chain stems from a study of blood T cell repertoires in COVID-19. As for the study in general: Specimens from acute and convalescent COVID-19 originated in the United States, Italy and Spain. Sources were T cells, B-cell-depleted T cells, or PBMCs; the material itself was cDNA or gDNA.

Original processing notes: Amplified reference gene primers provided the basis for estimating nucleated cell counts. This table comes from immunoSEQ multiplex PCR, and its TCRdb copy is limited to in-frame clones, with some not included. The DNA was the basis for D and trimming; V, J and clone size are from that table. Among around 140,000 clones, approximately 87% were seen once, and the ten largest hold around 6.1%. There are 15 residues in the CDR3. V shed 8 bases and J 7 bases; nucleotides not matched to a gene: 11. CDR1 LNHDA and CDR2 SQIVND come from the germline V gene (reference sequence). The TCR originated in an elderly man with acute or convalescent COVID-19. Sequenced input: peripheral blood. The rearrangement joins TRBV19 to TRBJ1-4; 9 bases line up with TRBD1. As DNA, the CDR3 is TGTGCCAGTGTACGAACAGGGGGCAATAGTGAAAAACTGTTTTTT. It translates to CASVRTGGNSEKLFF. Full variable domain (outside the CDR3, taken from reference TRBV19 and TRBJ1-4): DGGITQSPKYLFRKEGQNVTLSCEQNLNHDAMYWYRQDPGQGLRLIYYSQIVNDFQKGDIAEGYSVSREKKESFPLTVTSAQKNPTAFYLCASVRTGGNSEKLFFGSGTQLSVL.